These 28 T cell receptor beta chains were all obtained from the same sample, sequenced in a study of cytomegalovirus exposure and HLA in healthy donors. The method was immunoSEQ multiplex PCR; TCRdb's version includes in-frame clones alone and lacks a portion of them. The sample includes 71,000 or so clones, 94% of them seen just once. Sequencing used PBMCs. All receptors come from a woman aged 18-29 years in good health and CMV-seronegative.

This chain connects TRBV11-2 to TRBJ2-5, with 10 bases identical to TRBD2. The CDR3 spans 15 residues. Per germline, CDR1 SGHAT and CDR2 FQNNGV. Unmatched junction bases numbered 4, after V lost 4 bases and J lost 2 bases. The CDR3 bases are TGTGCCAGCAGCTCTAGCGGGGGAACTCAAGAGACCCAGTACTTC. It codes for CASSSSGGTQETQYF.

The chain links TRBV4-3 to TRBJ1-2; D remains unclear. V was trimmed by 0 bases and J by 2 bases, leaving 7 bases between them. The CDR3 runs 14 residues. The germline V gene has CDR1 LGHNA and CDR2 YSLEER. This CDR3 is CASSQDTGNYGYTF. Here the CDR3 DNA reads TGCGCCAGCAGCCAAGATACGGGAAACTATGGCTACACCTTC.

The chain carries TRBV10-1 and TRBJ2-7; D not certain. The V end lost 2 bases, the J end lost 2 bases, and 10 bases lay between the germline ends. The CDR3 has 14 residues. The germline CDR1 and CDR2 sequences are WNHNN and SYGVQD (reference sequence). DNA of the CDR3: TGCGCCAGCAGTGAGACAGCTCGCCCCTACGAGCAGTACTTC. Protein product: CASSETARPYEQYF.

The chain links TRBV2 to TRBJ2-2; D is perhaps TRBD1 (6 bases). V gave up 9 bases and J gave up 0 bases, with 11 bases separating them. The CDR3 extends over 14 amino acids. CDR1 and CDR2 from the germline V gene are SNHLY and FYNNEI. CDR3 nucleotide sequence: TGTGCCAGTCACGACAGGACGAACACCGGGGAGCTGTTTTTT. Protein: CASHDRTNTGELFF.

The chain joins TRBV4-1 to TRBJ1-2; TRBD1 might be the D (5 bases). Trimming removed 0 bases from V and 4 bases from J, with 12 bases in between. The germline V gene has CDR1 MGHRA and CDR2 YSYEKL. This CDR3 has 15 amino acids. The CDR3 nucleotides are TGCGCCAGCAGCCAAGAGGGGGGGGTCGGCTATGGCTACACCTTC. It yields the protein CASSQEGGVGYGYTF.

V usage is TRBV4-3 and J usage is TRBJ1-3, with 7 bases lining up with TRBD1. J was trimmed by 4 bases and V by 4 bases; bases with no gene match: 7. CDR1 is LGHNA, CDR2 YSLEER, per germline. There are 15 residues in the CDR3. CDR3 sequence (DNA): TGCGCCAGCAGCCTCATCAGGGGGACAGGAAACACCATATATTTT. Encoded protein: CASSLIRGTGNTIYF.

The chain joins TRBV4-3 to TRBJ2-2; D is possibly TRBD1 (6 bases). CDR1 and CDR2 (germline): LGHNA, YSLEER. The V end was cut by 3 bases, the J end by 6 bases, with 14 bases between. The CDR3 is 15 residues long. CDR3 nucleotide sequence: TGCGCCAGCAGCCAGATACAGGGTAGCGCCGGGGAGCTGTTTTTT. Translation gives CASSQIQGSAGELFF.

CDR3 in amino acids: CASSQEGGRNQPQHF. The CDR3 bases are TGCGCCAGCAGCCAAGAAGGGGGACGGAATCAGCCCCAGCATTTT. The chain recombines TRBV4-1 with TRBJ1-5, with a tentative D call TRBD1 (6 bases). Germline-derived CDR1 and CDR2 are MGHRA and YSYEKL. V lost 0 bases, J lost 4 bases, and 10 bases lay in between. The CDR3 has 15 amino acids.

This chain connects TRBV4-1 to TRBJ2-7; 8 bases fit TRBD1. V gave up 3 bases and J gave up 4 bases; unmatched junction bases: 11. The CDR3 extends over 16 amino acids. CDR1 is MGHRA, CDR2 YSYEKL, per germline. CDR3 DNA sequence: TGCGCCAGCAGCCAGGACAGGGTTCGGAACCCTTACGAGCAGTACTTC. Translated, it gives CASSQDRVRNPYEQYF.

This chain connects TRBV7-9 to TRBJ2-7; 12 bases agree with TRBD2. CDR3 length equals 14 residues. J gave up 6 bases and V 5 bases, and 5 bases lay outside the gene matches. CDR1 is SEHNR and CDR2 is FQNEAQ in the germline V gene (reference sequence). CDR3 DNA sequence: TGTGCCAGCAGCCCCCCGACTAGCGGGAGCGAGCAGTACTTC. As protein: CASSPPTSGSEQYF. The whole variable domain, filled in from reference TRBV7-9 and TRBJ2-7, reads DTGVSQNPRHKITKRGQNVTFRCDPISEHNRLYWYRQTLGQGPEFLTYFQNEAQLEKSRLLSDRFSAERPKGSFSTLEIQRTEQGDSAMYLCASSPPTSGSEQYFGPGTRLTVT.

This clone was seen only once. The chain is built from TRBV4-3 and TRBJ1-2, with 7 positions matching TRBD1. This CDR3 region has 16 residues. The trim removed 0 bases at V and 4 bases at J, leaving 8 bases unmatched. Germline V gene sequence: CDR1 LGHNA, CDR2 YSLEER. In DNA, the CDR3 is TGCGCCAGCAGCCAAGACCCCCCGGGACAGTCCTATGGCTACACCTTC. It translates to CASSQDPPGQSYGYTF.

The count of this clone is one. The chain joins TRBV7-9 to TRBJ2-1; D is undetermined. The V gene's germline CDR1 is SEHNR and CDR2 FQNEAQ (reference sequence). V was shortened by 6 bases and J by 7 bases, with 13 bases between the two germline ends. CDR3 length equals 13 residues. This CDR3 is CASRPKTGNEQFF. The CDR3 nucleotides read TGTGCCAGCAGACCCAAGACGGGTAATGAGCAGTTCTTC.

The J gene is TRBJ2-1, the V gene TRBV5-1; possibly TRBD1 for D (5 bases). The germline V gene has CDR1 SGHRS and CDR2 YFSETQ. The CDR3 totals 14 residues. Trimming took off 3 bases at V and 7 bases at J, with 14 bases between the two ends. This chain's CDR3 is CASSSSRAGNEQFF. CDR3 DNA sequence: TGCGCCAGCAGCTCCTCCAGGGCCGGGAATGAGCAGTTCTTC.

The chain has TRBV18 and TRBJ2-5, with a tentative D call TRBD1 (6 bases). CDR1 is KGHSH and CDR2 is LQKENI in the germline V gene. The CDR3 is 13 residues long. V dropped 4 bases and J dropped 4 bases, with 10 bases sitting between them. The CDR3 reads CASSLVGGETQYF. In DNA, the CDR3 is TGTGCCAGCTCACTCGTAGGGGGAGAGACCCAGTACTTC.

The V call is TRBV6-6, the J call TRBJ2-5; D perhaps matches TRBD1 (6 bases). The CDR3 contains 15 residues. Trimming stripped 7 bases from V and 2 bases from J, with 17 bases between. Germline CDR1 is MNHNY and CDR2 is SVGAGI (reference sequence). As DNA, the CDR3 is TGTGCCAGCACCCCATTGACAGGATCGCAAGAGACCCAGTACTTC. Translation: CASTPLTGSQETQYF.

This chain connects TRBV11-2 to TRBJ2-1; TRBD2 matches 12 bases. The CDR3 is 16 residues long. V lost 6 bases, J lost 8 bases, and 11 bases stayed unmatched. CDR1 and CDR2 from the germline V gene are SGHAT and FQNNGV. The CDR3 loop reads CASSPPLAGGSDEQFF. CDR3 coding DNA: TGTGCCAGCAGTCCACCTCTAGCGGGAGGGAGCGATGAGCAGTTCTTC.

The J gene is TRBJ1-2, the V gene TRBV2; tentative D call: TRBD1 (5 bases). Germline V CDR1 and CDR2: SNHLY, FYNNEI. V lost 6 bases, J lost 4 bases, and 9 bases lay in between. The CDR3 has 12 amino acids. CDR3 coding DNA: TGTGCCAGCAGACGCGACAGCTATGGCTACACCTTC. As protein: CASRRDSYGYTF.

This rearrangement joins TRBV4-1 to TRBJ1-5; D uncertain. Trimming removed 2 bases from V and 2 bases from J, with 10 bases in between. CDR1 and CDR2 (germline): MGHRA, YSYEKL. This CDR3 region has 15 residues. The CDR3 DNA reads as TGCGCCAGCAGCCAATCTCCCGGGGGCAATCAGCCCCAGCATTTT. Translation gives CASSQSPGGNQPQHF.

J is TRBJ2-7 and V is TRBV5-4; possibly TRBD2 for D (6 bases). This CDR3 region has 14 residues. Germline V CDR1 and CDR2: SGHNT, YYREEE (reference sequence). Trimming shortened V by 2 bases and J by 6 bases, and 15 bases separated the two germline ends. CDR3 in DNA: TGTGCCAGCAGCTTTAGGCGGGATGGCCGCGAGCAGTACTTC. Amino acids: CASSFRRDGREQYF.

The gene calls are TRBV28 and TRBJ2-5; maybe TRBD1 (5 bases). The J call may be faulty, since TRBJ2-7 better matches the DNA end. This CDR3 region has 14 residues. Per the germline V gene, CDR1 is MDHEN and CDR2 is SYDVKM. CDR3 DNA: TGTGCCAGCAGTTTGGCAGGGTTGCCCTACGAGCAGTACTTC. Translating gives CASSLAGLPYEQYF.

This chain joins TRBV14 and TRBJ2-5; TRBD1 matches 8 bases. Germline CDR1 is SGHDN and CDR2 is FVKESK. V lost 4 bases, J lost 1 base, and 11 bases stayed unmatched. The CDR3 runs to 17 residues. The CDR3: CASSPRTGFFVQETQYF. Here the CDR3 DNA reads TGTGCCAGCAGCCCCCGGACAGGGTTTTTTGTCCAAGAGACCCAGTACTTC.

This rearrangement joins TRBV7-2 to TRBJ2-1; 12 positions agree with TRBD2. Germline loops: CDR1 SGHTA, CDR2 FQGNSA. The J segment lost 7 bases and the V segment lost 2 bases, leaving 15 bases of the junction unmatched. The CDR3 runs 19 residues. The CDR3 reads CASSLSLAGGRFADNEQFF. The CDR3 region has the DNA TGTGCCAGCAGCTTATCCCTAGCGGGGGGGCGATTCGCCGATAATGAGCAGTTCTTC.

CDR3 coding DNA: TGTGCCTGGAGTAGGACTAGATACACCGGGGAGCTGTTTTTT. As protein: CAWSRTRYTGELFF. J is TRBJ2-2 and V is TRBV30; 7 nucleotides line up with TRBD2. In germline, CDR1 is GTSNPN, CDR2 SVGIG (reference sequence). This CDR3 contains 14 residues. V lost 2 bases and J lost 3; bases outside the gene matches: 3.

The chain links TRBV6-1 to TRBJ2-3; maybe TRBD1 (5 bases). In germline, CDR1 is MNHNS, CDR2 SASEGT. This CDR3 has 15 residues. Trimming took off 7 bases at V and 2 bases at J, with 16 bases between the two ends. CDR3 DNA sequence: TGTGCCAGCAAGGGCAGTCAAGGGGCCACAGATACGCAGTATTTT. This encodes CASKGSQGATDTQYF.

V usage is TRBV18 and J usage is TRBJ1-2, with D perhaps matching TRBD1 (6 bases). Germline V gene data show CDR1 as KGHSH and CDR2 as LQKENI. This CDR3 has 14 amino acids. V gave up 6 bases and J gave up 4 bases, with 15 bases separating them. In nucleotides, the CDR3 is TGTGCCAGCTCCCTGGACAGTTGGGTCTATGGCTACACCTTC. Encoded protein: CASSLDSWVYGYTF.

This clone was recorded only once. Other DNA sequences in the sample encode the same CDR3. The V call is TRBV2, the J call TRBJ1-5; D is unresolved. Germline CDR1 and CDR2: SNHLY and FYNNEI. There are 12 residues in the CDR3. V was trimmed by 6 bases and J by 6 bases, leaving 9 bases between them. The DNA for the CDR3 is TGTGCCAGCAGCGTGGGAGCTCAGCCCCAGCATTTT. It codes for CASSVGAQPQHF.

The chain recombines TRBV7-9 with TRBJ2-2; the D gene is possibly TRBD2 (7 bases). The germline gives CDR1 SEHNR, CDR2 FQNEAQ (reference sequence). Trimming stripped 8 bases from V and 4 bases from J, with 20 bases between. The CDR3 covers 16 residues. Here the CDR3 DNA reads TGTGCCAGCGACCTACGGGGGGCCGGCCTCACCGGGGAGCTGTTTTTT. Translation: CASDLRGAGLTGELFF.

This clone was counted a single time. The chain employs TRBV14 and TRBJ2-1, with TRBD2 matching over 8 bases. CDR3 length equals 15 residues. The germline CDR1 and CDR2 sequences are SGHDN and FVKESK. Germline trimming cut 4 bases from V and 2 bases from J; bases unmatched to any gene: 4. The CDR3 loop reads CASSRLAGPYNEQFF. CDR3 DNA sequence: TGTGCCAGCAGCCGTCTAGCGGGCCCCTACAATGAGCAGTTCTTC.